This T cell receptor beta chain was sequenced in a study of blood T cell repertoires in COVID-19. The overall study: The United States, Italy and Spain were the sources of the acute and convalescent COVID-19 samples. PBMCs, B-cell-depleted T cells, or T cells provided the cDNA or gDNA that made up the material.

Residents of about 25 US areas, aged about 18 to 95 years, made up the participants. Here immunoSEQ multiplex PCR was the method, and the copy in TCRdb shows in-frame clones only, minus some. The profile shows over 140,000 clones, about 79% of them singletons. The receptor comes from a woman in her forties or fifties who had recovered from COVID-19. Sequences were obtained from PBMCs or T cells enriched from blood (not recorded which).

The DNA for the CDR3 is TGTGCCAGCTCACCTATGGGGACAACTGAAGCTTTCTTT. Translated, it gives CASSPMGTTEAFF. This rearrangement joins TRBV18 to TRBJ1-1, with D possibly being TRBD1 (6 bases). The ends were cut back, 3 bases at V and 5 bases at J, with 10 bases in the middle. Germline V gene sequence: CDR1 KGHSH, CDR2 LQKENI. The CDR3 is 13 residues long.